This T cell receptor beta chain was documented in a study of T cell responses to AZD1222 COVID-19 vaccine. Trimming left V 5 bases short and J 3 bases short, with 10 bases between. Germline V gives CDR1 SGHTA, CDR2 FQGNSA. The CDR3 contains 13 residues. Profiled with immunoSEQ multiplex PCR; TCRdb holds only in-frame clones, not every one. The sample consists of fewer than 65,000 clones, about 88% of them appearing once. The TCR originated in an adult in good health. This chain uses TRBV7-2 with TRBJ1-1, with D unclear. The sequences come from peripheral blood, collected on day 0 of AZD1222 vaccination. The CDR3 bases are TGTGCCAGCAGCACTTACAGTTACACTGAAGCTTTCTTT. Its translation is CASSTYSYTEAFF.